This TCR beta chain was sequenced in a study of Ad26.COV2.S vaccination and SARS-CoV-2 variants (TCRdb year 2021). Turning to the overall study: Donors in the vaccine arm were drawn from COV1001, a phase I-IIa trial of Ad26.COV2.S in healthy adults that was multicentre, randomized, double-blind and placebo-controlled. Blinding of investigators to trial group allocation was maintained during experiments and outcome assessment. Trial participants were randomized into five groups of five, in which low-dose or high-dose Ad26.COV2.S was given once or twice, or placebo was given on both occasions. TCRbeta repertoire sequencing served as the tool for gauging how specific and how broad the SARS-CoV-2-reactive T cell receptors were following Ad26.COV2.S vaccination. The TCR-sequenced set comprised approximately 30 samples: some 20 Ad26.COV2.S vaccine recipients, 5 placebo recipients and 8 SARS-CoV-2 convalescent individuals. Ad26.COV2.S was given intramuscularly at 5x10^10 or 1x10^11 viral particles, as a single shot or as two shots 56 days apart. Broader findings and caveats from the paper: Compared with placebo recipients, Ad26.COV2.S recipients showed higher spike-specific TCR breadth (P = 0.0014). After vaccination, spike-specific CD8+ and CD4+ T cell responses were reported to show substantial breadth. According to the authors, total T cell responses may have been underestimated by the TCR breadth and depth analyses. The study was not powered for comparison of responses between vaccine doses or regimens. Non-spike TCR breadth was comparable between vaccine and placebo recipients, consistent with the vaccine containing only spike.

The immunoSEQ Assay was used to sequence TCRbeta CDR3 regions. After extraction, genomic DNA underwent amplification by bias-controlled multiplex PCR, followed by high-throughput sequencing. In the authors' own workflow: To quantify the absolute abundance of every unique TCRbeta CDR3 region, sequences were collapsed and filtered. Usable DNA was measured by amplifying reference genes present in all nucleated cells, and TCRbeta template counts were normalized to that usable DNA to estimate T cell fraction. Repertoire TCRs were annotated as SARS-CoV-2-specific when V gene, CDR3 amino acid sequence and J gene were exactly matched to a known reactive TCR set. The reference SARS-CoV-2 TCR set was derived from MIRA and filtered for enrichment in COVID-19-positive ImmuneCODE repertoires, a step that removed public or cross-reactive TCRs. Based on the MIRA antigens, annotated TCRs were further analysed at the level of specific ORF or position within ORF. Breadth was defined as annotated unique rearrangements over total unique productive rearrangements; depth was the summed frequency of those rearrangements. TCR breadth was compared between groups using two-sided Wilcoxon rank-sum tests. This is the immuneACCESS table as TCRdb keeps it, with only in-frame sequences that have V and J called. A part of the clones is gone; compared with another copy, unresolved V genes explain less than half, and the rest is unexplained. V, J and clone size were drawn from that table, and D and trimming were deduced from the DNA. The sample yields about 680,000 clones; roughly 90% were counted once. Roughly 1.5% of the sample comes from the top ten.

Spanning cysteine to phenylalanine, the CDR3 consists of 14 amino acids. Only the CDR3 DNA is retained, 42 bases long and in frame from the first base. CDR1 and CDR2, looked up from the germline V gene, are SGHRS and YFSETQ. Trimming leaves V shorter by 4 bases and J shorter by 4 bases, with the junction holding 5 bases beyond the gene matches. Interpreted using the paper, the treatment or condition label stands for: 19 received Ad26.COV2.S at low or high dose, single or two shots; 5 received placebo; per-sample allocation not given. For vaccine and placebo recipients, repertoires were sequenced using samples collected on day 63 after the first injection. Between 29 July and 7 August 2020, Cohort 1b enrolled 20 to 30 adults aged 18-55 years at one site in Boston, USA. Ad26.COV2.S consisted of a replication-incompetent adenovirus type 26 vector by which a prefusion-stabilized SARS-CoV-2 spike protein from the original Wuhan strain was expressed.

In the case of this clone: Its recognized antigen is unknown. Base qualities are missing; no much larger clone stands one base away.

The material was peripheral blood, obtained in a trial of Ad26.COV2.S vaccine versus placebo. The chain uses TRBV5-1 and TRBJ2-5, and TRBD2 matches 9 of the central bases. The sequence derives from a person aged 18-65 years who received the Ad26.COV2.S COVID-19 vaccine or a placebo. The CDR3 protein is CASSALAGLETQYF. The sequenced DNA: TGCGCCAGCAGCGCCCTAGCGGGGCTAGAGACCCAGTACTTC.